This T cell receptor beta chain was sequenced during a study of Tregs in tolerant kidney transplant recipients. Clones were read by immunoSEQ multiplex PCR, and TCRdb kept only the in-frame ones, dropping some. The sample carries about 69,000 clones, less than 90% recorded once. Unstimulated Tregs (CD4+CD25+CD127-) and CD4+CD25- non-Tregs were sorted from PBMCs. Germline V lookup: CDR1 SGHTA, CDR2 FQGNSA. Trimming cost V 5 bases and J 5 bases, with 18 bases left between them. The CDR3 length is 15 residues. On this clone: Its antigen is unidentified.

Overall study findings and caveats: Antigen-driven expansion was suggested because donor-specific Tregs expanded more than all Tregs in tolerant patients. Findings come from small patient numbers and require larger validation.

The sample was CD4+ T cells from blood, taken before the transplant. This TCR was sampled from a human donor who received a combined kidney and bone marrow transplant. This sequence joins TRBV7-2 and TRBJ2-5; weak D call: TRBD2 (6 bases). This CDR3 reads CASSQRWGGGETQYF. The CDR3 DNA reads TGTGCCAGCAGCCAGCGATGGGGAGGAGGGGAGACCCAGTACTTC.